These 21 T cell receptor beta chains originate from one sample sequenced in a study of Tregs in tolerant kidney transplant recipients. Related graft donors supplied nonmyeloablative bone marrow transplants, and mixed chimerism was transient. TCRdb's table, derived via immunoSEQ multiplex PCR, lists solely in-frame clones and lacks some. The sample yields tens of thousands of clones, approximately 90% seen once. Here the sequenced sample was CD8+ T cells from blood (PBMCs), taken 24 months after the transplant. Receptors originate from a human patient who received a combined kidney and bone marrow transplant. A subset of T cells may come from the graft donor.

The chain recombines TRBV2 with TRBJ1-2, with a tentative D call TRBD1 (6 bases). The V and J ends lost 3 bases and 5 bases respectively, with 13 bases between them. Germline V gene lookup returns CDR1 SNHLY and CDR2 FYNNEI. The CDR3 has 14 residues. Written as DNA, the CDR3 is TGTGCCAGCAGTGATTTAACAGGGAAATATGGCTACACCTTC. The encoded protein is CASSDLTGKYGYTF.

The chain employs TRBV7-9 and TRBJ2-7, with D maybe TRBD1 (6 bases). V lost 7 bases and J 0 bases, leaving 16 bases between the germline ends. CDR3 length: 15 residues. CDR1 and CDR2 (germline): SEHNR, FQNEAQ (reference sequence). CDR3 loop: CASNPGHTNSYEQYF. The CDR3 DNA reads TGTGCCAGCAATCCGGGACATACCAACTCCTACGAGCAGTACTTC. The whole variable domain, remainder taken from reference TRBV7-9 and TRBJ2-7, is DTGVSQNPRHKITKRGQNVTFRCDPISEHNRLYWYRQTLGQGPEFLTYFQNEAQLEKSRLLSDRFSAERPKGSFSTLEIQRTEQGDSAMYLCASNPGHTNSYEQYFGPGTRLTVT.

The rearrangement uses TRBV7-9 and TRBJ1-2; 7 bases fit TRBD1. Trimming at V came to 5 bases and at J to 8 bases, leaving 14 bases not matched to a gene. The CDR3 runs 15 residues. Looked up from germline, CDR1 is SEHNR and CDR2 is FQNEAQ (reference sequence). DNA for the CDR3: TGTGCCAGCAGCCCTGAGGGGGCCCCGATTTCCGGCTACACCTTC. It yields the protein CASSPEGAPISGYTF. The variable domain in full, completed from reference TRBV7-9 and TRBJ1-2, reads DTGVSQNPRHKITKRGQNVTFRCDPISEHNRLYWYRQTLGQGPEFLTYFQNEAQLEKSRLLSDRFSAERPKGSFSTLEIQRTEQGDSAMYLCASSPEGAPISGYTFGSGTRLTVV.

This clone was counted a single time. The chain carries TRBV28 and TRBJ2-2, with 11 positions matching TRBD1. Germline CDR1 MDHEN, CDR2 SYDVKM. Trimming removed 7 bases from V and 3 bases from J; junction bases left unmatched: 13. This CDR3 is built from 18 residues. Written as DNA, the CDR3 is TGTGCCAGCAACCTGGCATTGGGACAGGGGGTATACACCGGGGAGCTGTTTTTT. It specifies CASNLALGQGVYTGELFF.

The chain combines TRBV7-8 with TRBJ2-5; 7 bases align to TRBD1. The V gene's germline CDR1 is SGHVS and CDR2 FQNEAQ. The CDR3 is 14 residues long. J lost 5 bases, V lost 8 bases, and 11 bases had no gene match. The DNA for the CDR3 is TGTGCCAGCGATGAGACAGGGTATGGGGAGACCCAGTACTTC. Its protein product is CASDETGYGETQYF.

This chain links TRBV5-6 with TRBJ2-4; unclear D gene. V was cut by 5 bases and J by 6 bases, with 15 bases left in between. Looked up from germline, CDR1 is SGHDT and CDR2 is YYEEEE. CDR3 size: 14 residues. CDR3 DNA sequence: TGTGCCAGCAGATCAACCCGACTTCCAAACATTCAGTACTTC. Protein product: CASRSTRLPNIQYF.

The rearrangement links TRBV27 to TRBJ2-7, with 7 nucleotides matching TRBD1. Germline CDR1 is MNHEY and CDR2 is SMNVEV (reference sequence). V trimming: 0 bases; J trimming: 7 bases; junction bases outside the gene matches: 6. This CDR3 spans 14 amino acids. The CDR3 nucleotides read TGTGCCAGCAGTTTATCGTCCAGGGGGAGAGAGCAGTACTTC. Amino acid sequence: CASSLSSRGREQYF.

This sequence joins TRBV9 and TRBJ1-5; D unclear. This CDR3 has 14 residues. The V gene's germline CDR1 is SGDLS and CDR2 YYNGEE. V lost 0 bases and J 0 bases, leaving 4 bases between the germline ends. CDR3 loop: CASSVGASNQPQHF. In nucleotides, the CDR3 is TGTGCCAGCAGCGTAGGGGCTAGCAATCAGCCCCAGCATTTT.

In its sample, this clone is medium-sized. The chain has TRBV9 and TRBJ1-1; TRBD1 matches at 7 bases. This CDR3 spans 13 amino acids. With V trimmed by 4 bases and J by 6 bases, 6 bases remained unmatched. Germline CDR1 reads SGDLS; CDR2 reads YYNGEE. The CDR3 DNA reads as TGTGCCAGCAGCCCACAGGGGCCCCCTGAAGCTTTCTTT. It specifies CASSPQGPPEAFF.

The J gene is TRBJ1-2, the V gene TRBV9; maybe TRBD1 (5 bases). The germline gives CDR1 SGDLS, CDR2 YYNGEE. The CDR3 runs 15 residues. Trimming removed 3 bases at V and 4 bases at J, with 16 bases between. CDR3 in DNA: TGTGCCAGCAGCGCGGGGGGAGGGCTAGGCTATGGCTACACCTTC. The encoded protein is CASSAGGGLGYGYTF. Supplemented by reference TRBV9 and TRBJ1-2, the full variable domain reads DSGVTQTPKHLITATGQRVTLRCSPRSGDLSVYWYQQSLDQGLQFLIQYYNGEERAKGNILERFSAQQFPDLHSELNLSSLELGDSALYFCASSAGGGLGYGYTFGSGTRLTVV.

The chain is built from TRBV5-4 and TRBJ1-1, with D possibly being TRBD1 (6 bases). The V end was cut by 4 bases, the J end by 0 bases, with 13 bases between. CDR1 SGHNT and CDR2 YYREEE come from the germline V gene (reference sequence). The CDR3 is 15 residues long. CDR3 sequence (DNA): TGTGCCAGCAGCCCGATGGGGGCCATGAACACTGAAGCTTTCTTT. It codes for CASSPMGAMNTEAFF.

This sequence joins TRBV6-1 and TRBJ2-7; D is possibly TRBD2 (6 bases). Germline V lookup: CDR1 MNHNS, CDR2 SASEGT. The ends were cut back, 6 bases at V and 4 bases at J, with 16 bases in the middle. This CDR3 is built from 14 residues. As DNA, the CDR3 is TGTGCCAGCAGCCCCGTGGAGGGTGGGTACGAGCAGTACTTC. This codes for CASSPVEGGYEQYF.

The rearrangement joins TRBV18 to TRBJ2-5; 8 nucleotides align to TRBD2. Germline trimming cut 4 bases from V and 2 bases from J; bases unmatched to any gene: 6. In germline, CDR1 is KGHSH, CDR2 LQKENI. The CDR3 runs to 15 residues. As DNA, the CDR3 is TGTGCCAGCTCACGAAGCGGGGGATATCAAGAGACCCAGTACTTC. Translating it yields CASSRSGGYQETQYF.

The chain uses TRBV5-5 and TRBJ2-7; tentative D call: TRBD2 (5 bases). Germline CDR1 reads SGHKS; CDR2 reads YYEKEE (reference sequence). The CDR3 runs to 16 residues. V gave up 0 bases and J gave up 6 bases, with 19 bases separating them. DNA of the CDR3: TGTGCCAGCAGCTTGGCCCTGACTACCTCCCTCGTCGAGCAGTACTTC. Its translation is CASSLALTTSLVEQYF. Full variable domain (rest looked up from reference TRBV5-5 and TRBJ2-7): DAGVTQSPTHLIKTRGQQVTLRCSPISGHKSVSWYQQVLGQGPQFIFQYYEKEERGRGNFPDRFSARQFPNYSSELNVNALLLGDSALYLCASSLALTTSLVEQYFGPGTRLTVT.

This chain connects TRBV15 to TRBJ1-2; 9 nucleotides agree with TRBD1. CDR1 and CDR2 (germline): LNHNV, YYDKDF (reference sequence). The CDR3 is made up of 17 amino acids. J lost 8 bases, V lost 3 bases, and 16 bases had no gene match. In DNA form, the CDR3 reads TGTGCCACCAGCAGTCAAACCTGGGACAGGGAATCTTGGGGCTACACCTTC. Protein sequence: CATSSQTWDRESWGYTF.

This clone was detected once. This chain joins TRBV4-3 and TRBJ2-7, with 7 bases aligning to TRBD2. Germline trimming cut 0 bases from V and 1 base from J; bases unmatched to any gene: 6. This CDR3 is built from 16 residues. In germline, CDR1 is LGHNA, CDR2 YSLEER. CDR3 sequence (DNA): TGCGCCAGCAGCCAAGACCGGGGTAGCGGGTCCTACGAGCAGTACTTC. Translated, it gives CASSQDRGSGSYEQYF.

This clone was observed a single time. The chain links TRBV7-8 to TRBJ1-5; no definite D call. The V and J ends lost 2 bases and 6 bases respectively, with 5 bases between them. This CDR3 contains 12 residues. Germline CDR1 and CDR2: SGHVS and FQNEAQ. The chain's CDR3 is CASSLSSQPQHF. DNA of the CDR3: TGTGCCAGCAGCTTATCCAGTCAGCCCCAGCATTTT.

V and J are TRBV30 and TRBJ2-1; TRBD2 agrees at 13 bases. J lost 9 bases, V lost 1 base, and 9 bases had no gene match. CDR3 length: 16 residues. The V gene's germline CDR1 is GTSNPN and CDR2 SVGIG (reference sequence). CDR3 bases: TGTGCCTGGAGTGAGTCAGGGACTAGCGGGATAGGTGAGCAGTTCTTC. This sequence encodes CAWSESGTSGIGEQFF.

The CDR3 reads CASSWGGEQFF. CDR3 DNA sequence: TGTGCCAGCAGCTGGGGGGGGGAGCAGTTCTTC. The chain is built from TRBV7-2 and TRBJ2-1; TRBD2 matches 7 bases. Per germline, CDR1 SGHTA and CDR2 FQGNSA. V was pared by 4 bases and J by 10 bases, with 1 base of the junction left unmatched. The CDR3 length is 11 residues.

The chain uses TRBV7-2 and TRBJ1-5; perhaps TRBD1 as D (5 bases). CDR3 size: 16 residues. V was trimmed by 5 bases and J by 0 bases, leaving 14 bases between them. The germline gives CDR1 SGHTA, CDR2 FQGNSA. The CDR3 nucleotides are TGTGCCAGCAGCCCGGTGGGGCGATATAGCAATCAGCCCCAGCATTTT. It is translated as CASSPVGRYSNQPQHF.

This clone turned up a few times. The chain combines TRBV6-1 with TRBJ1-2, with D perhaps matching TRBD1 (6 bases). CDR1 is MNHNS, CDR2 SASEGT, per germline. V was shortened by 2 bases and J by 4 bases, with 17 bases between the two germline ends. There are 16 residues in the CDR3. DNA of the CDR3: TGTGCCAGCAGTGAATTTAAGGCAGGGGTGGGCTATGGCTACACCTTC. It encodes CASSEFKAGVGYGYTF.